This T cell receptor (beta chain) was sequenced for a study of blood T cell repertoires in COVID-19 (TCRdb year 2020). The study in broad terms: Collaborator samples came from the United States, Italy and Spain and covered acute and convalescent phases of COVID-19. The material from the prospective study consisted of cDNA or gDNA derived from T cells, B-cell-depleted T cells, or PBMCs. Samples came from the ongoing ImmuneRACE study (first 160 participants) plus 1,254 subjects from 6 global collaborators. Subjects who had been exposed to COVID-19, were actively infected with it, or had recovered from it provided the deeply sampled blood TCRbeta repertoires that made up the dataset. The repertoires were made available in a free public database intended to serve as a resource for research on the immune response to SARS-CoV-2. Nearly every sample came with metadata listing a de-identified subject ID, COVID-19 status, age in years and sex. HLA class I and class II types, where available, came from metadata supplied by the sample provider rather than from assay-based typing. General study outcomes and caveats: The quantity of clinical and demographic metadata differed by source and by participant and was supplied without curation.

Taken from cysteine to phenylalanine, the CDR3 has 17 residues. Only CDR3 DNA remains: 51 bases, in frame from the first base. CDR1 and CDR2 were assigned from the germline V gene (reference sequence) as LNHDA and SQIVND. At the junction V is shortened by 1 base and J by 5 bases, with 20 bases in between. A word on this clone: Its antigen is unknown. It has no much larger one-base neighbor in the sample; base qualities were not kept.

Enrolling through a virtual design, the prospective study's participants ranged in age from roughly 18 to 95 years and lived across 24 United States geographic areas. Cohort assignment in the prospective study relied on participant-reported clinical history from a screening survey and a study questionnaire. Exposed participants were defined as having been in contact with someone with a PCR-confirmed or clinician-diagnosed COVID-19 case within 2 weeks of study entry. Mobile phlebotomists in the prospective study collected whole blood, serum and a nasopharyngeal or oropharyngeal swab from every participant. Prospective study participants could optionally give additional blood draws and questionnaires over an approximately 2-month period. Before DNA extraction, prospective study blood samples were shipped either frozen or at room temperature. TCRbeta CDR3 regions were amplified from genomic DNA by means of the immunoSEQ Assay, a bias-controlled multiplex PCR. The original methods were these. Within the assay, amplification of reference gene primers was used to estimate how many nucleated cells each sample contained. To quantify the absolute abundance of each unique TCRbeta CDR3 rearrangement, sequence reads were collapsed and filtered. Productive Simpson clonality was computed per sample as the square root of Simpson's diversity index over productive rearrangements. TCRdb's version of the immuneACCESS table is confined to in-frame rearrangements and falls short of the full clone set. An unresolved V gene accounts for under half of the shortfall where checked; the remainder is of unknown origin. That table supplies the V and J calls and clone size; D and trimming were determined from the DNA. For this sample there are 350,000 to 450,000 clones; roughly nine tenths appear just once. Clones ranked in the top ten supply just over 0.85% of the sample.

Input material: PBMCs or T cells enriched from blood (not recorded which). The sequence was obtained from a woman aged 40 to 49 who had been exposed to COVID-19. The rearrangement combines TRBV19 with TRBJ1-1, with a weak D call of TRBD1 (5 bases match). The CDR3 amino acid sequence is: CASSIVKGRGLSTEAFF. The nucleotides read TGTGCCAGTAGTATAGTTAAGGGTAGGGGCTTATCTACTGAAGCTTTCTTT.